This T cell receptor beta chain emerged from a study of blood T cell repertoires in COVID-19. The wider study: T cells, B-cell-depleted T cells, or PBMCs supplied cDNA or gDNA.

The trim removed 7 bases at V and 8 bases at J, leaving 16 bases unmatched. This CDR3 has 16 residues. Germline-derived CDR1 and CDR2 are SEHNR and FQNEAQ (reference sequence). Per the study methods: Researchers report that nucleated cell counts were estimated from reference gene primer amplification. The protocol was immunoSEQ multiplex PCR, while the TCRdb copy is restricted to in-frame clones and leaves out a portion. The V and J calls and clone size come from that table; D and trimming were worked out from the DNA. The sample shows approximately 65,000 clones, 90% of them seen only once. The rearrangement links TRBV7-9 to TRBJ1-2; 10 positions match TRBD1. The TCR originated in a woman between 18 and 30 years old with acute or convalescent COVID-19. Sequencing input: peripheral blood. CDR3 residues: CASTPIGGQGKGGYTF. In nucleotides, the CDR3 is TGTGCCAGCACCCCCATCGGGGGACAGGGGAAGGGCGGCTACACCTTC.